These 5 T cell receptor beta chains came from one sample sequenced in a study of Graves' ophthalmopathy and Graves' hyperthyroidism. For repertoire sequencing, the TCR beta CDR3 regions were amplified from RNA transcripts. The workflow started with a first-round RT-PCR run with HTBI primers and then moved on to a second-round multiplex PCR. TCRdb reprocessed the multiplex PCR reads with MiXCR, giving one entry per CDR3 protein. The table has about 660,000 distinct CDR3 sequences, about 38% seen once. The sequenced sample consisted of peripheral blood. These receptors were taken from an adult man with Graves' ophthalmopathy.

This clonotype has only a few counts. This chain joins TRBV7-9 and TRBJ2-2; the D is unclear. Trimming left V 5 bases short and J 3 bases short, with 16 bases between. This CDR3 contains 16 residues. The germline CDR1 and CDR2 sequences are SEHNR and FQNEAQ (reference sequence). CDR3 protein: CASSPRHRGDTGELFF. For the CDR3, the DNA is TGTGCCAGCAGCCCCCGCCACAGAGGAGACACCGGGGAGCTGTTTTTT.

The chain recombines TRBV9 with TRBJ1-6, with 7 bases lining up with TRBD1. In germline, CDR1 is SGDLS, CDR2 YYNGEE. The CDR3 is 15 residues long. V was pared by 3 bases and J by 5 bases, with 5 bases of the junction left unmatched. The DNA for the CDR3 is TGTGCCAGCAGCGACGGGACAGAAAATAATTCACCCCTCCACTTT. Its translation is CASSDGTENNSPLHF.

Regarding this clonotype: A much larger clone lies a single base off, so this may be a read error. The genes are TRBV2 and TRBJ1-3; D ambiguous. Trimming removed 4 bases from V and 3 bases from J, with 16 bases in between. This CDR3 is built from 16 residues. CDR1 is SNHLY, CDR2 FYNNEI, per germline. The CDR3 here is CASSGATRLDGNTIYF. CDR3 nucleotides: TGTGCCAGCAGTGGAGCGACCAGACTGGATGGAAACACCATATATTTT. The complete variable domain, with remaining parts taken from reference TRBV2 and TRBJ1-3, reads EPEVTQTPSHQVTQMGQEVILRCVPISNHLYFYWYRQILGQKVEFLVSFYNNEISEKSEIFDDQFSVERPDGSNFTLKIRSTKLEDSAMYFCASSGATRLDGNTIYFGEGSWLTVV.

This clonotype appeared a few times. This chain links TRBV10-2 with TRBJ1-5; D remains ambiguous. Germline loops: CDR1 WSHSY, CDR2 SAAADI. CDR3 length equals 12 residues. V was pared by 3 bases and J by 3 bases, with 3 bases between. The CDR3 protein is CASSDLNQPQHF. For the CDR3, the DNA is TGCGCCAGCAGTGACCTCAATCAGCCCCAGCATTTT.

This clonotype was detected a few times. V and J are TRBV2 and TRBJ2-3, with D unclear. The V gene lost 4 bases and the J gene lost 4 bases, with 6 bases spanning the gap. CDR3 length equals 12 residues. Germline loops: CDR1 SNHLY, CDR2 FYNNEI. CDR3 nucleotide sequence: TGTGCCAGCAGTGTACGGGCAGATACGCAGTATTTT. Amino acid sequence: CASSVRADTQYF.